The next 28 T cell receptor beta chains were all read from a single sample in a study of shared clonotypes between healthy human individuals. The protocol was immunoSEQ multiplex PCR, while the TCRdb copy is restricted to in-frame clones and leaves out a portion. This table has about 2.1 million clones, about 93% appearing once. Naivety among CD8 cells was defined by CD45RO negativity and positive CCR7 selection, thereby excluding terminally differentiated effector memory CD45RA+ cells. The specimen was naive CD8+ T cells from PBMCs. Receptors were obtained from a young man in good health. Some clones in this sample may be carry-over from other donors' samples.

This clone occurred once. The DNA for the CDR3 is TGTGCCAGCAGCACTCGACAGGGGTCGATCGGGGAGCTGTTTTTT. Protein sequence: CASSTRQGSIGELFF. The chain recombines TRBV7-3 with TRBJ2-2, with TRBD1 matching 8 bases. This CDR3 comprises 15 residues. The germline V gene has CDR1 SGHTA and CDR2 FQGTGA. Losses at the gene ends were 5 bases for V and 7 bases for J; bases not matched to a gene: 9.

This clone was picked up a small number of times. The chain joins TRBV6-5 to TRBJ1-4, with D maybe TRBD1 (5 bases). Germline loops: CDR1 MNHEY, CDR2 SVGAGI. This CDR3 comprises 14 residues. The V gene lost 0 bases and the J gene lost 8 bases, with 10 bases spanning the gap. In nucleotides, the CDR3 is TGTGCCAGCAGTTACTCAACTCGGGGGGAAAAACTGTTTTTT. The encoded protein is CASSYSTRGEKLFF.

The CDR3 DNA follows: TGTGCCAGCAGCGTAGGTCGGGGCACTGGAAACACCATATATTTT. It specifies CASSVGRGTGNTIYF. The chain carries TRBV9 and TRBJ1-3; D may be TRBD1 (5 bases). Trimming pared 0 bases from V and 2 bases from J, leaving 9 bases between. The CDR3 runs 15 residues. Germline V CDR1 and CDR2: SGDLS, YYNGEE.

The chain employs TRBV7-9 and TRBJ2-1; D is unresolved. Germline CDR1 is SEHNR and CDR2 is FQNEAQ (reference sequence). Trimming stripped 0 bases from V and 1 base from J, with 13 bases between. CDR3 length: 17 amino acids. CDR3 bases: TGTGCCAGCAGCTTAGCGCTGTACATCTCTTCCTACAATGAGCAGTTCTTC. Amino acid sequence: CASSLALYISSYNEQFF. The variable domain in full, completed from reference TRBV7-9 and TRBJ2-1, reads DTGVSQNPRHKITKRGQNVTFRCDPISEHNRLYWYRQTLGQGPEFLTYFQNEAQLEKSRLLSDRFSAERPKGSFSTLEIQRTEQGDSAMYLCASSLALYISSYNEQFFGPGTRLTVL.

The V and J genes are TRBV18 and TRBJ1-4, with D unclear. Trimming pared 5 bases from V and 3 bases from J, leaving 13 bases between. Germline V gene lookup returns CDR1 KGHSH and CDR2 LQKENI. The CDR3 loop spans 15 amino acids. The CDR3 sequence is CASSSKVASNEKLFF. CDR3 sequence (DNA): TGTGCCAGCTCATCCAAGGTGGCCTCTAATGAAAAACTGTTTTTT.

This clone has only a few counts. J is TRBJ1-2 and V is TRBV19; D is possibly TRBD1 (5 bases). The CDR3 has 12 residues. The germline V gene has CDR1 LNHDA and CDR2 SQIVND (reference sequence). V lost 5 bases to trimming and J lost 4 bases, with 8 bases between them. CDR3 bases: TGTGCCAGTAGTTCGGGGCCCTATGGCTACACCTTC. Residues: CASSSGPYGYTF. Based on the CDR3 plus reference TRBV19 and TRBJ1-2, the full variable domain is DGGITQSPKYLFRKEGQNVTLSCEQNLNHDAMYWYRQDPGQGLRLIYYSQIVNDFQKGDIAEGYSVSREKKESFPLTVTSAQKNPTAFYLCASSSGPYGYTFGSGTRLTVV.

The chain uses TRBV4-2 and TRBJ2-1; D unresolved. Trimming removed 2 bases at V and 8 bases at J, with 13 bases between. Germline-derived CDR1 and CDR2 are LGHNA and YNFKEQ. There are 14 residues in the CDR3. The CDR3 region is CASSQLRPADEQFF. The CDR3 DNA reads TGTGCCAGCAGCCAACTCCGGCCGGCCGATGAGCAGTTCTTC.

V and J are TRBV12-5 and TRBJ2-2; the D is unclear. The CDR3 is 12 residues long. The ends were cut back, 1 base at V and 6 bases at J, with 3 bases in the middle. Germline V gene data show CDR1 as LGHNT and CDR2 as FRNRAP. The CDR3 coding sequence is TGTGCTAGTGGTTTGGGATCCGGGGAGCTGTTTTTT. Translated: CASGLGSGELFF. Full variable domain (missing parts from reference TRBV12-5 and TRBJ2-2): DARVTQTPRHKVTEMGQEVTMRCQPILGHNTVFWYRQTMMQGLELLAYFRNRAPLDDSGMPKDRFSAEMPDATLATLKIQPSEPRDSAVYFCASGLGSGELFFGEGSRLTVL.

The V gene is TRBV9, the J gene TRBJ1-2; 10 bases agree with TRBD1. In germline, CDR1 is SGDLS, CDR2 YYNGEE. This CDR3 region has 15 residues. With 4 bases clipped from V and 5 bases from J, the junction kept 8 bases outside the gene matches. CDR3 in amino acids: CASSHGTGEPYGYTF. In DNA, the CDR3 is TGTGCCAGCAGCCATGGGACAGGGGAACCTTATGGCTACACCTTC.

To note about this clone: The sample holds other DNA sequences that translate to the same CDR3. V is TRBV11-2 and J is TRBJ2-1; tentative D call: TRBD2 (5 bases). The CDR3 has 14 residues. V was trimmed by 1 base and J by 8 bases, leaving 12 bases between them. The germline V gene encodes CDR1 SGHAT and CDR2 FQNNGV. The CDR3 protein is CASSLVPSLHEQFF. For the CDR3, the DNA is TGTGCCAGCAGCTTAGTCCCTAGCCTCCATGAGCAGTTCTTC.

CDR3 sequence: CSVIFRDTYVPNTGELFF. CDR3 coding DNA: TGCAGCGTCATATTTCGGGACACCTACGTCCCGAACACCGGGGAGCTGTTTTTT. The rearrangement uses TRBV29-1 and TRBJ2-2, with D perhaps matching TRBD1 (6 bases). Germline V gives CDR1 SQVTM, CDR2 ANQGSEA. Trimming cost V 6 bases and J 0 bases, with 23 bases left between them. CDR3 length equals 18 residues.

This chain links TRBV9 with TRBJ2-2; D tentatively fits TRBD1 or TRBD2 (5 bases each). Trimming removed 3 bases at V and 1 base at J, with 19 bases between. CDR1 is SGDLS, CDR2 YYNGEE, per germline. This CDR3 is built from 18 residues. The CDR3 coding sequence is TGTGCCAGCAGCGCTCATGTGGGGGAAAGCGGGAACACCGGGGAGCTGTTTTTT. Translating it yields CASSAHVGESGNTGELFF.

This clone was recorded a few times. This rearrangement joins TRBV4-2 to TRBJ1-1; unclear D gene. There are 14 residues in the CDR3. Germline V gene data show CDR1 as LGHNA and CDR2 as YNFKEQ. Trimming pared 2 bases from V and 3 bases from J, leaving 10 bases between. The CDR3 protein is CASSQNRAYTEAFF. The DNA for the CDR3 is TGTGCCAGCAGCCAAAATCGGGCATACACTGAAGCTTTCTTT.

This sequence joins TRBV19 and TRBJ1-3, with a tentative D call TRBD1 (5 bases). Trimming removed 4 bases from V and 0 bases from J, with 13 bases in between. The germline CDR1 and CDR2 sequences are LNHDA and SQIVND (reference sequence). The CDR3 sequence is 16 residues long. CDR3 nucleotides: TGTGCCAGTAGTACCGGGACGGTATTCTCTGGAAACACCATATATTTT. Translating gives CASSTGTVFSGNTIYF.

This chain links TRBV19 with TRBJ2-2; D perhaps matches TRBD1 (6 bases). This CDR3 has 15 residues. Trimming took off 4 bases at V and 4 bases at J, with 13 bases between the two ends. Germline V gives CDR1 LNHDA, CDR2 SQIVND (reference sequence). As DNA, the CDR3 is TGTGCCAGTAGTACGGCAGGGGTTAGCACCGGGGAGCTGTTTTTT. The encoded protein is CASSTAGVSTGELFF.

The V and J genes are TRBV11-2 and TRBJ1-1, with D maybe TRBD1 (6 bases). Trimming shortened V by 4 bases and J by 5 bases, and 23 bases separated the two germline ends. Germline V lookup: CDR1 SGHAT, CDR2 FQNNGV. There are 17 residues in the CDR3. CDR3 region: CASSSGGGLGKGTEAFF. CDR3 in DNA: TGTGCCAGCAGCTCCGGCGGGGGCCTGGGGAAAGGGACTGAAGCTTTCTTT.

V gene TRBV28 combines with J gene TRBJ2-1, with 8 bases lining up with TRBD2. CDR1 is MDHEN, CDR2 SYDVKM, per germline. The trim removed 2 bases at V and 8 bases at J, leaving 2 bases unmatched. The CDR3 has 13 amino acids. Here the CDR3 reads CASSLQTSDEQFF. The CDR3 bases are TGTGCCAGCAGTTTACAGACTAGCGATGAGCAGTTCTTC.

The CDR3 region has the DNA TGTGCCAGCAGCCCATCCGGGACTAGCGGGCTCGAGCAGTTCTTC. It translates to CASSPSGTSGLEQFF. This chain uses TRBV7-9 with TRBJ2-1; 12 nucleotides align to TRBD2. The CDR3 totals 15 residues. Germline V gene data show CDR1 as SEHNR and CDR2 as FQNEAQ (reference sequence). Trimming cost V 5 bases and J 10 bases; bases outside gene matches: 9.

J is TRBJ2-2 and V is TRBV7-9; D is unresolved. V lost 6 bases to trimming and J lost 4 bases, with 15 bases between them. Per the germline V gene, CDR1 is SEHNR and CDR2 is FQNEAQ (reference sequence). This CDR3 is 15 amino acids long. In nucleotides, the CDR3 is TGTGCCAGCAGTCAAAAAGGGCCAAGCACCGGGGAGCTGTTTTTT. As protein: CASSQKGPSTGELFF.

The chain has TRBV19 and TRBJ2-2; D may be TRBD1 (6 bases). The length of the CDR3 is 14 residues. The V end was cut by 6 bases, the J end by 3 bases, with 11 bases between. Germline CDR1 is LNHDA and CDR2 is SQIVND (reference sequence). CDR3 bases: TGTGCCAGTAGCTCCCAGGGGTACACCGGGGAGCTGTTTTTT. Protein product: CASSSQGYTGELFF.

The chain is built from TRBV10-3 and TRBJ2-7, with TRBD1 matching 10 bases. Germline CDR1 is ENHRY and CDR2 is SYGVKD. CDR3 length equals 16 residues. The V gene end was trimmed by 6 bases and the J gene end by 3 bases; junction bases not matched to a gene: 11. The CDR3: CAIRSFGTGASYEQYF. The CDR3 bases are TGTGCCATCAGGAGTTTCGGGACAGGGGCGAGCTACGAGCAGTACTTC.

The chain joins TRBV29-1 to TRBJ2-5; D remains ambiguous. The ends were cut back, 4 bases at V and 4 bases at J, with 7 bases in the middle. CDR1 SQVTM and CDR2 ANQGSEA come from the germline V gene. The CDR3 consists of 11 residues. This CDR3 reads CSVVASETQYF. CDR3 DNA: TGCAGCGTTGTTGCGTCAGAGACCCAGTACTTC.

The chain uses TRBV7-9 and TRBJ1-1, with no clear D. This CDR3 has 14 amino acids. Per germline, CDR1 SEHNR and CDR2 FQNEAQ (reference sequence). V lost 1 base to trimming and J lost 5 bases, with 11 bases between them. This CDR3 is CASSLGADKTEAFF. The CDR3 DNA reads TGTGCCAGCAGCTTAGGGGCAGATAAGACTGAAGCTTTCTTT.

The CDR3 DNA follows: TGTGCCAGAAGCTTGGCCCGACAGGAAGAGACCCAGTACTTC. Its protein product is CARSLARQEETQYF. This chain uses TRBV5-3 with TRBJ2-5; the D gene is possibly TRBD1 (6 bases). TRBV5-3 is filed as an ORF, its function uncertain. This CDR3 has 14 amino acids. Between the trimmed V and J ends, which lost 0 bases and 3 bases, there was a span of 9 bases.

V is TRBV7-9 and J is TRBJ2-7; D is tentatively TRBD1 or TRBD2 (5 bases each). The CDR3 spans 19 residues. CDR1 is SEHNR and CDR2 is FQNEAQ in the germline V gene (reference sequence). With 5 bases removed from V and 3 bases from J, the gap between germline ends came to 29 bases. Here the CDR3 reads CASSRPFEGTGPAFYEQYF. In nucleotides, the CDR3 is TGTGCCAGCAGCCGCCCTTTTGAGGGGACGGGACCAGCGTTCTACGAGCAGTACTTC.

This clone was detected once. The CDR3: CASSLYRAVRETQYF. The CDR3 nucleotides are TGTGCCAGCAGTTTGTACAGGGCTGTCCGGGAGACCCAGTACTTC. The rearrangement links TRBV6-6 to TRBJ2-5; weak D call: TRBD1 (6 bases). V dropped 4 bases and J dropped 5 bases, with 17 bases sitting between them. The germline gives CDR1 MNHNY, CDR2 SVGAGI (reference sequence). The CDR3 sequence is 15 residues long.

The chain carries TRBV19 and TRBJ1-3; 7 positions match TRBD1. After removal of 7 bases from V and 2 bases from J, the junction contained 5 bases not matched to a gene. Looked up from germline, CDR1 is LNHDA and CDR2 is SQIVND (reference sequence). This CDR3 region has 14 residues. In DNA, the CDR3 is TGTGCCAGTATAGGACAGGCTACTGGAAACACCATATATTTT. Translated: CASIGQATGNTIYF.

This chain's CDR3 is CASSLSTGTRMYNEQFF. DNA of the CDR3: TGTGCCAGCAGTTTATCTACCGGGACCCGAATGTACAATGAGCAGTTCTTC. The chain recombines TRBV27 with TRBJ2-1, with D perhaps given as TRBD1 or TRBD2 (5 bases each). The CDR3 consists of 17 residues. Looked up from germline, CDR1 is MNHEY and CDR2 is SMNVEV (reference sequence). V was shortened by 0 bases and J by 4 bases, with 16 bases between the two germline ends.